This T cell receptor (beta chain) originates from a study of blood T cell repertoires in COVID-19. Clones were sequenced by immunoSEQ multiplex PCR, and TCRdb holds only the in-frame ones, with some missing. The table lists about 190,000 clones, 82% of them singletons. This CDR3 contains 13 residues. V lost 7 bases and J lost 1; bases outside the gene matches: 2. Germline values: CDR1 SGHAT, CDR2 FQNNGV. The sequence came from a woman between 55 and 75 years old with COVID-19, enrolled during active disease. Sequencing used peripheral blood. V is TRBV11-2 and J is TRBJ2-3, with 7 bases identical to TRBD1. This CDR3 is CASNGQGTDTQYF. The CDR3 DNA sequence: TGTGCCAGCAACGGACAGGGCACAGATACGCAGTATTTT.